This TCR beta chain derives from a study of T cell responses to AZD1222 COVID-19 vaccine (dated by TCRdb to 2020 to 2022). Looking at the study overall: Because spike-specific TCR depth and breadth did not differ between the two schedules, AZD1222 recipients who got a second dose at roughly 4 weeks were pooled with those who got a second dose at roughly 12 weeks. A total of approximately 240 trial participants underwent TCR sequencing, of whom some 200 had received two doses of AZD1222 and 26 had received two doses of the MenACWY control vaccine. Trial participants were enrolled into age subgroups of 18-55, 56-69 and 70-plus years, which contained approximately 150, 30 and 60 TCR-sequenced participants, respectively.

To note about this clone: Its recognized antigen is unknown. No per-base quality is available; no much larger clone lies one base away.

Interpreted using the paper, the time point label stands for: baseline before first vaccination. Vaccinee samples came from UK trials COV001 and COV002, including a single-blind randomized controlled phase 2/3 trial of AZD1222 (ChAdOx1 nCoV-19) in healthy adults. For TCRbeta chain sequencing, PBMC samples from trial participants were taken at day 0 and at day 28 after the second dose. The germline V gene encodes CDR1 MNHNS and CDR2 SASEGT. Cut back by 2 bases and 0 bases, the V and J ends lie 13 bases apart. The CDR3 runs 16 amino acids, cysteine and phenylalanine included. Left in the record is the CDR3 DNA by itself, 48 bases read in frame from the first base. The CDR3 regions of human TCRbeta chains were analyzed by immunosequencing. Under the source paper's analysis protocol: TCRs in the repertoires were matched against a reference library of SARS-CoV-2-specific TCRs that had been generated with the MIRA antigen-specificity platform. Breadth was defined as the fraction of unique TCRs that were SARS-CoV-2-associated. Depth was defined as the fraction of total T cells that were SARS-CoV-2-associated. Using the MIRA data, each spike-specific TCR was assigned both to the spike region to which the TCR was reactive and to a CD4 or CD8 class. Log10-transformed breadth and depth values were compared by one-way ANOVA with Sidak's multiple comparisons tests. TCRdb provides this immuneACCESS table in a form limited to in-frame rearrangements. Some clones are lacking; in checked studies, under half of them reflect an unresolved V gene, and why the rest are absent is not known. Clone size and the V and J calls come from that table; the DNA yielded D and trimming. The sample table records more than 95,000 clones; 91% of these occur just once. Together, the top ten hold 45% of the sample.

The investigation overall reported the following: After two AZD1222 doses, spike-specific TCR breadth and depth were significantly higher than at day 0 and than in MenACWY recipients. Because no day 14 peak-response samples were available, repertoires were characterized only after the peak T cell response. CD4 TCRs associated with the vaccine covered the entire spike protein, and the dominant responses were in regions 160-218 and 743-854. In the small 56-69-year group, the increase in depth fell short of significance, most likely because of low power. Epitopes outside the regions mutated in the B.1.351 and B.1.1.7 variants were reportedly recognized by nearly half of the unique spike-specific TCRs. Participants were mostly white British and included more females than males, and it was suggested by the authors that clonal diversity may have been underestimated. Conclusions about previously exposed vaccinees are limited, since just a handful of AZD1222 recipients were seropositive for SARS-CoV-2 at baseline.

The TCR was taken from an adult in good health. The specimen was peripheral blood, collected on day 0 of AZD1222 vaccination. Recombination connected TRBV6-1 to TRBJ1-1; possibly the D gene is TRBD1, per 5 matching bases. This receptor carries the CDR3 CASSEYSTALNTEAFF. At the DNA level, the sequence is TGTGCCAGCAGTGAATATTCGACAGCCTTGAACACTGAAGCTTTCTTT.